These 26 T cell receptor beta chains were all obtained from the same sample, sequenced in a study of patients and donors after allogeneic stem cell transplantation. TCRdb fed the RT-PCR reads into MiXCR, producing one record per CDR3 protein. The table shows 200,000 to 250,000 distinct CDR3 sequences, with around an eighth occurring only once. Sequenced material: blood, either unsorted or a sorted T cell fraction (not recorded which). These receptor sequences come from a human donor who was either an allogeneic HSCT recipient or a stem cell or donor lymphocyte infusion donor (not recorded which). It is not recorded whose cells these are; they may come from a transplant donor.

The rearrangement uses TRBV20-1 and TRBJ1-6, with 9 bases identical to TRBD1. J gave up 10 bases and V 4 bases, and 8 bases lay outside the gene matches. The germline CDR1 and CDR2 sequences are DFQATT and SNEGSKA (reference sequence). The CDR3 covers 14 residues. CDR3 nucleotides: TGCAGTGCTATCGGACAGGGGTCCAAATCACCCCTCCACTTT. Its translation is CSAIGQGSKSPLHF.

This clonotype was observed a few times. The rearrangement uses TRBV7-9 and TRBJ2-5; D ambiguous. Germline values: CDR1 SEHNR, CDR2 FQNEAQ (reference sequence). The length of the CDR3 is 15 residues. V was pared by 5 bases and J by 0 bases, with 13 bases between. Written as DNA, the CDR3 is TGTGCCAGCAGCAAACAGACTGGGTACCAAGAGACCCAGTACTTC. Protein sequence: CASSKQTGYQETQYF.

CDR3 sequence reads: CSAREGVSTDTQYF. The CDR3 DNA follows: TGCAGTGCCAGGGAGGGGGTCAGCACAGATACGCAGTATTTT. The chain joins TRBV20-1 to TRBJ2-3; possibly TRBD2 for D (7 bases). This CDR3 has 14 amino acids. CDR1 and CDR2 (germline): DFQATT, SNEGSKA (reference sequence). Trimming pared 6 bases from V and 0 bases from J, leaving 13 bases between.

This clonotype was counted at least ten times. The V and J genes are TRBV5-1 and TRBJ1-1; D call uncertain. This CDR3 has 16 residues. V lost 0 bases to trimming and J lost 6 bases, with 18 bases between them. Germline CDR1 and CDR2: SGHRS and YFSETQ. The DNA for the CDR3 is TGCGCCAGCAGCTTGGCCACCAATCGCTTTGGGGCTGAAGCTTTCTTT. Its protein product is CASSLATNRFGAEAFF.

This clonotype was observed at least ten times. The chain is built from TRBV12-3 or TRBV12-4 and TRBJ1-3, with 9 positions matching TRBD1. The CDR3 length is 14 residues. Trimming removed 6 bases from V and 6 bases from J; junction bases left unmatched: 6. The CDR3 loop reads CASSRGQGPNTIYF. The CDR3 DNA reads as TGTGCCAGCAGCCGGGGACAGGGCCCAAACACCATATATTTT.

This clonotype was seen once. The chain combines TRBV9 with TRBJ1-1; D might be TRBD1 (5 bases). The CDR3 spans 15 residues. In germline, CDR1 is SGDLS, CDR2 YYNGEE. V was pared by 4 bases and J by 1 base, with 14 bases between. The CDR3 reads CASSPREGSNTEAFF. The DNA of the CDR3 is TGTGCCAGCAGCCCCCGGGAGGGGTCGAACACTGAAGCTTTCTTT. The complete variable domain, with remaining parts taken from reference TRBV9 and TRBJ1-1, reads DSGVTQTPKHLITATGQRVTLRCSPRSGDLSVYWYQQSLDQGLQFLIQYYNGEERAKGNILERFSAQQFPDLHSELNLSSLELGDSALYFCASSPREGSNTEAFFGQGTRLTVV.

V and J are TRBV4-2 and TRBJ1-4; 8 nucleotides match TRBD1. The CDR3 contains 14 residues. The J segment lost 8 bases and the V segment lost 0 bases, leaving 2 bases of the junction unmatched. Germline CDR1 LGHNA, CDR2 YNFKEQ. CDR3 sequence: CASSQDTGGEKLFF. The CDR3, as DNA: TGTGCCAGCAGCCAAGATACAGGGGGAGAAAAACTGTTTTTT.

This clonotype turned up a few times. The V call is TRBV20-1, the J call TRBJ1-6; tentatively, D is TRBD1 (5 bases). Germline assignment: CDR1 DFQATT and CDR2 SNEGSKA (reference sequence). V was shortened by 0 bases and J by 7 bases, with 10 bases between the two germline ends. CDR3 length: 14 amino acids. CDR3 in amino acids: CSARDLRDNSPLHF. For the CDR3, the DNA is TGCAGTGCTAGAGATTTACGGGACAATTCACCCCTCCACTTT.

This chain uses TRBV5-5 with TRBJ2-7; perhaps TRBD1 as D (7 bases). V lost 6 bases and J 0 bases, leaving 13 bases between the germline ends. The CDR3 covers 14 residues. Germline V lookup: CDR1 SGHKS, CDR2 YYEKEE (reference sequence). CDR3 bases: TGTGCCAGCAATCCGGGGGACAGCTCCTACGAGCAGTACTTC. Translation gives CASNPGDSSYEQYF. Full variable domain (remainder filled in from reference TRBV5-5 and TRBJ2-7): DAGVTQSPTHLIKTRGQQVTLRCSPISGHKSVSWYQQVLGQGPQFIFQYYEKEERGRGNFPDRFSARQFPNYSSELNVNALLLGDSALYLCASNPGDSSYEQYFGPGTRLTVT.

About this clonotype itself: With a much larger clone just one base away, this may be a read error. The chain combines TRBV5-1 with TRBJ2-7; D might be TRBD2 (5 bases). CDR1 and CDR2 (germline): SGHRS, YFSETQ. The CDR3 sequence is 13 residues long. The CDR3 reads CDSREGTAGEQYF. As DNA, the CDR3 is TGCGACAGCAGAGAGGGAACGGCCGGCGAGCAGTACTTC.

In its sample, this clonotype was seen a few times. The rearrangement links TRBV2 to TRBJ1-2; D is ambiguous. V was clipped by 9 bases and J by 2 bases, with 10 bases between them. This CDR3 has 12 amino acids. Germline CDR1 SNHLY, CDR2 FYNNEI. The CDR3, as DNA: TGTGCCAGACAGAGCTTCAACTATGGCTACACCTTC. Translation: CARQSFNYGYTF.

This clonotype has more than one count but fewer than ten. This chain uses TRBV6-5 with TRBJ1-2; possibly TRBD1 for D (5 bases). This CDR3 has 15 amino acids. V gave up 1 base and J gave up 0 bases, with 9 bases separating them. The germline gives CDR1 MNHEY, CDR2 SVGAGI. DNA of the CDR3: TGTGCCAGCAGTTACTGGGGGAGTGCTAACTATGGCTACACCTTC. The encoded protein is CASSYWGSANYGYTF.

Many counts were recorded for this clonotype. This chain joins TRBV19 and TRBJ1-1; D gene uncertain. The CDR3 runs to 13 residues. Between the trimmed V and J ends, which lost 6 bases and 4 bases, there was a span of 12 bases. Germline V gene sequence: CDR1 LNHDA, CDR2 SQIVND (reference sequence). The CDR3 region has the DNA TGTGCCAGTAGAAATCGGGGTGGCACTGAAGCTTTCTTT. It is translated as CASRNRGGTEAFF.

Many counts were recorded for this clonotype. The V call is TRBV7-8, the J call TRBJ1-5; maybe TRBD1 (5 bases). Trimming left V 4 bases short and J 5 bases short, with 15 bases between. The CDR3 covers 15 residues. Germline V CDR1 and CDR2: SGHVS, FQNEAQ. The CDR3 DNA sequence: TGTGCCAGCAGCTCGGGAGGGCAGGGTTATCAGCCCCAGCATTTT. It specifies CASSSGGQGYQPQHF.

This clonotype was detected many times. This sequence joins TRBV29-1 and TRBJ1-1; D call uncertain. The CDR3 totals 14 residues. CDR1 and CDR2 (germline): SQVTM, ANQGSEA. V dropped 1 base and J dropped 3 bases, with 12 bases sitting between them. CDR3 in DNA: TGCAGCGTTGAAGTTCTGGGGAGGGACACTGAAGCTTTCTTT. The encoded protein is CSVEVLGRDTEAFF.

Only a few counts were recorded for this clonotype. V is TRBV7-6 and J is TRBJ2-1; 10 nucleotides line up with TRBD2. V trimming: 1 base; J trimming: 1 base; junction bases outside the gene matches: 4. Germline V gives CDR1 SGHVS, CDR2 FNYEAQ. The CDR3 sequence is 17 residues long. The CDR3: CASSLGRTSGSYNEQFF. The CDR3 DNA sequence: TGTGCCAGCAGCTTAGGGAGGACTAGCGGTTCCTACAATGAGCAGTTCTTC.

This clonotype was seen only a few times. This sequence joins TRBV9 and TRBJ2-3; maybe TRBD1 (6 bases). The ends were cut back, 3 bases at V and 4 bases at J, with 15 bases in the middle. The CDR3 is 15 amino acids. Germline loops: CDR1 SGDLS, CDR2 YYNGEE. The CDR3 sequence is CASSEQGSVSDTQYF. The CDR3 DNA reads as TGTGCCAGCAGCGAACAGGGTAGCGTTTCAGATACGCAGTATTTT. Drawing the rest from reference TRBV9 and TRBJ2-3, the complete variable domain is DSGVTQTPKHLITATGQRVTLRCSPRSGDLSVYWYQQSLDQGLQFLIQYYNGEERAKGNILERFSAQQFPDLHSELNLSSLELGDSALYFCASSEQGSVSDTQYFGPGTRLTVL.

This sequence joins TRBV20-1 and TRBJ2-5; possibly TRBD1 or TRBD2 for D (5 bases each). The V end lost 2 bases, the J end lost 5 bases, and 18 bases lay between the germline ends. The CDR3 sequence is 15 residues long. From germline, CDR1 is DFQATT and CDR2 SNEGSKA (reference sequence). The CDR3: CSARTGTAGVETQYF. The CDR3 DNA follows: TGCAGTGCTAGAACCGGGACGGCTGGTGTGGAGACCCAGTACTTC.

This clonotype has a handful of counts. This chain uses TRBV30 with TRBJ1-5; D gene unclear. The CDR3 totals 13 residues. V shed 2 bases and J shed 6 bases, with 11 bases lying between them. Looked up from germline, CDR1 is GTSNPN and CDR2 is SVGIG (reference sequence). For the CDR3, the DNA is TGTGCCTGGAGTTCGGGGATGCGTCAGCCCCAGCATTTT. Translating it yields CAWSSGMRQPQHF.

There are a few counts of this clonotype. This rearrangement joins TRBV30 to TRBJ1-2; D is unresolved. Germline lookup yields CDR1 GTSNPN and CDR2 SVGIG (reference sequence). V was shortened by 0 bases and J by 4 bases, with 6 bases between the two germline ends. The CDR3 totals 12 residues. The CDR3 sequence: CAWSVTLYGYTF. The CDR3 DNA reads TGTGCCTGGAGTGTAACGCTCTATGGCTACACCTTC.

The rearrangement joins TRBV5-1 to TRBJ1-3; D gene ambiguous. Germline V lookup: CDR1 SGHRS, CDR2 YFSETQ. Trimming stripped 0 bases from V and 0 bases from J, with 10 bases between. The CDR3 spans 16 residues. The CDR3 DNA follows: TGCGCCAGCAGCTTGGCCCCGGGGAGCTCTGGAAACACCATATATTTT. Translated: CASSLAPGSSGNTIYF. Together with reference TRBV5-1 and TRBJ1-3, the CDR3 gives the full variable domain: KAGVTQTPRYLIKTRGQQVTLSCSPISGHRSVSWYQQTPGQGLQFLFEYFSETQRNKGNFPGRFSGRQFSNSRSEMNVSTLELGDSALYLCASSLAPGSSGNTIYFGEGSWLTVV.

In its sample, this clonotype was seen many times. The rearrangement joins TRBV10-3 to TRBJ2-2; 8 bases align to TRBD1. Trimming removed 6 bases from V and 5 bases from J; junction bases left unmatched: 11. From germline, CDR1 is ENHRY and CDR2 SYGVKD. The CDR3 runs to 16 residues. Here the CDR3 DNA reads TGTGCCATCAGCGGAACCGGACAGGGTGAAACCGGGGAGCTGTTTTTT. This sequence encodes CAISGTGQGETGELFF.

In the case of this clonotype: This may be a read error, as it is one base from a much larger clone. The chain combines TRBV12-3 or TRBV12-4 with TRBJ1-1; 11 nucleotides agree with TRBD1. This CDR3 contains 15 residues. V lost 2 bases to trimming and J lost 3 bases; unmatched junction nucleotides: 2. The CDR3 DNA is TGTGCCAGCAGTTTAAGGGGACAGGGGGACACTGAAGCTTTCTTT. Translated, it gives CASSLRGQGDTEAFF.

As concerns this clonotype: A read error may produce the germline difference seen at one junction end. The rearrangement uses TRBV15 and TRBJ1-2; D ambiguous. The CDR3 runs 13 residues. Germline V lookup: CDR1 LNHNV, CDR2 YYDKDF (reference sequence). CDR3 coding DNA: TGTGCCACCATCAGAGATGGAAGGAATGGCTACACCTTC. Its translation is CATIRDGRNGYTF.

In its sample, this clonotype was seen a few times. As DNA, the CDR3 is TGTGCCTGGAGTGTGGGACAGCAAGATTCACCCCTCCACTTT. As protein: CAWSVGQQDSPLHF. V and J are TRBV30 and TRBJ1-6; 7 bases are shared with TRBD1. V lost 0 bases to trimming and J lost 8 bases; unmatched junction nucleotides: 4. The germline V gene encodes CDR1 GTSNPN and CDR2 SVGIG (reference sequence). The length of the CDR3 is 14 residues.

At least ten counts were recorded for this clonotype. This chain connects TRBV5-1 to TRBJ1-4; TRBD1 agrees at 7 bases. Germline CDR1 and CDR2: SGHRS and YFSETQ. The length of the CDR3 is 15 residues. V dropped 4 bases and J dropped 3; count of bases not matched to a gene: 6. The CDR3: CASSRGQGSNEKLFF. The DNA for the CDR3 is TGCGCCAGCAGCAGGGGGCAGGGATCTAATGAAAAACTGTTTTTT.